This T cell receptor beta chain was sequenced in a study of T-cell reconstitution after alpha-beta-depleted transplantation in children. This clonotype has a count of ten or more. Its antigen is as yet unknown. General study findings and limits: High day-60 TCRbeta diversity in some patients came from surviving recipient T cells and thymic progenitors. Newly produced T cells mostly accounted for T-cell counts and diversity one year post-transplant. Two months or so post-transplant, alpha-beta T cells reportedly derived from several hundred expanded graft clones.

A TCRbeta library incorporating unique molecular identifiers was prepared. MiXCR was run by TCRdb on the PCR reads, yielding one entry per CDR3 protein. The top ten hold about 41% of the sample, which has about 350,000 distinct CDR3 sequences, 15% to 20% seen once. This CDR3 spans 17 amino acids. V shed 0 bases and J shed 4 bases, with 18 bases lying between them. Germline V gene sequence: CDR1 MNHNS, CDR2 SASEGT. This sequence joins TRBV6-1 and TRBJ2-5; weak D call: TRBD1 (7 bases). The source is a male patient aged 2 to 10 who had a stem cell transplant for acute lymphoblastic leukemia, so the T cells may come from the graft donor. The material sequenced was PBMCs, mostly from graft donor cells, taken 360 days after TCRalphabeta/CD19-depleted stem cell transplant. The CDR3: CASSEAYYRGGGETQYF. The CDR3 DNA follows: TGTGCCAGCAGTGAAGCATACTACAGGGGAGGAGGAGAGACCCAGTACTTC.